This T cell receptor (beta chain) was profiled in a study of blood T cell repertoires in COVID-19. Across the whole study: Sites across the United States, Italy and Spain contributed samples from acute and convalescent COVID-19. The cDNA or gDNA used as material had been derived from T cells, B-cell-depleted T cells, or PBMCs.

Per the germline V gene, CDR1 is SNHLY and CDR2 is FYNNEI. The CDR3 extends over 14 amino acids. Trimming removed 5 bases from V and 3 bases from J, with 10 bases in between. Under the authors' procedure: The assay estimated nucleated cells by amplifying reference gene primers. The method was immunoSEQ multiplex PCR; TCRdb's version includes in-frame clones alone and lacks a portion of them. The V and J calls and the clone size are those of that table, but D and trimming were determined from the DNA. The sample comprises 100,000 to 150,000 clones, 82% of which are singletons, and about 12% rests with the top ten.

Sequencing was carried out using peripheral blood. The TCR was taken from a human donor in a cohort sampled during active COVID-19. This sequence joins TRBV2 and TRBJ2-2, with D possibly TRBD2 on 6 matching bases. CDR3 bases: TGTGCCAGCAGTTGGGCTAGCGACACCGGGGAGCTGTTTTTT. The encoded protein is CASSWASDTGELFF.